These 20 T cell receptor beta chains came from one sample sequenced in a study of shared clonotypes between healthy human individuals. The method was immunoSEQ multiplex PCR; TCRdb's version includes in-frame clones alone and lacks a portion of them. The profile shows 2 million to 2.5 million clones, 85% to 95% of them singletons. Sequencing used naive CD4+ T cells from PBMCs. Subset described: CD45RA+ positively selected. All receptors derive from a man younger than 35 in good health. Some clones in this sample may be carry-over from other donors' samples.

CDR3: CASTLAGGPIYEQYF. For the CDR3, the DNA is TGTGCCAGCACCCTAGCGGGAGGGCCGATCTACGAGCAGTACTTC. The J gene is TRBJ2-7, the V gene TRBV6-1, with TRBD2 matching over 12 bases. This CDR3 is 15 amino acids long. J gave up 3 bases and V 7 bases, and 7 bases lay outside the gene matches. Germline CDR1 is MNHNS and CDR2 is SASEGT.

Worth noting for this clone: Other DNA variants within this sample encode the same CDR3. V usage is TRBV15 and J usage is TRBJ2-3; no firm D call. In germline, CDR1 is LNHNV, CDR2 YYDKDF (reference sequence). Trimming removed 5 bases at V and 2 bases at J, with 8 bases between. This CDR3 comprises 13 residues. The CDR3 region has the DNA TGTGCCACCAGCCGAGCCTCCACAGATACGCAGTATTTT. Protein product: CATSRASTDTQYF.

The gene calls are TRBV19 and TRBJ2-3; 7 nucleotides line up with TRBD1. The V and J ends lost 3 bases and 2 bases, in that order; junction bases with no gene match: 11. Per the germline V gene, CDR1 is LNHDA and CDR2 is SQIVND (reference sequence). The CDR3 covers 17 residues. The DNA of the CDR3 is TGTGCCAGTAGTATTTGGGTCAGGACAGGAGCCACAGATACGCAGTATTTT. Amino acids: CASSIWVRTGATDTQYF.

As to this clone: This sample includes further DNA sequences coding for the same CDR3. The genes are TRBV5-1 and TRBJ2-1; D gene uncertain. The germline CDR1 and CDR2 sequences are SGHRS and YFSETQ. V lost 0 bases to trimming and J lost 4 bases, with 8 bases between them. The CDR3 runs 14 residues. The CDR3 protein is CASSLGGAYNEQFF. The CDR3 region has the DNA TGCGCCAGCAGCTTGGGAGGAGCTTACAATGAGCAGTTCTTC.

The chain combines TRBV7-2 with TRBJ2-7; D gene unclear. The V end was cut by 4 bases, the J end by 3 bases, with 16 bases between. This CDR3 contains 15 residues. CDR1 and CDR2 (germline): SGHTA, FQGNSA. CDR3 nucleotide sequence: TGTGCCAGCAGCTCGCTTCTTGACGTAGTCTACGAGCAGTACTTC. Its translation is CASSSLLDVVYEQYF.

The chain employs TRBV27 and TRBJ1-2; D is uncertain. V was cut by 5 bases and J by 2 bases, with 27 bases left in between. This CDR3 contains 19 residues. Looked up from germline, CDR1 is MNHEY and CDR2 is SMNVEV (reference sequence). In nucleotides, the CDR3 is TGTGCCAGCAGTACGAAAACAACCCCCTCACATTCCATCAACTATGGCTACACCTTC. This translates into CASSTKTTPSHSINYGYTF.

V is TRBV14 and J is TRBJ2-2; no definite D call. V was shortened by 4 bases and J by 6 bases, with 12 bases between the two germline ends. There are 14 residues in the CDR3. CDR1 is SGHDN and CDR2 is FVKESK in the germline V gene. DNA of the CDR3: TGTGCCAGCAGCCCGCGATTTGCGTCCGGGGAGCTGTTTTTT. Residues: CASSPRFASGELFF.

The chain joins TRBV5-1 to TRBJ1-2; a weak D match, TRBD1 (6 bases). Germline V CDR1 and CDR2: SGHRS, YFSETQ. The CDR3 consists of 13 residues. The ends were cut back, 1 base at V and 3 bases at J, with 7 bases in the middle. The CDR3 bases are TGCGCCAGCAGCTTGAGGACAGACTATGGCTACACCTTC. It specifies CASSLRTDYGYTF.

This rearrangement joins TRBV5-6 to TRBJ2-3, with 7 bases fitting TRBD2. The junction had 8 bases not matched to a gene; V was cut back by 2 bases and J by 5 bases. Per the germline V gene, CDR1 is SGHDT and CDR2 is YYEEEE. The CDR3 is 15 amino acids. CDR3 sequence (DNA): TGTGCCAGCAGCTTACGGCGGGAGAGGGTAGATACGCAGTATTTT. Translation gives CASSLRRERVDTQYF.

Here the CDR3 reads CASSPGLAGPQETQYF. CDR3 nucleotide sequence: TGTGCCAGCTCACCGGGACTAGCGGGCCCACAAGAGACCCAGTACTTC. The chain carries TRBV18 and TRBJ2-5, with TRBD2 identical over 12 bases. The germline CDR1 and CDR2 sequences are KGHSH and LQKENI. J gave up 2 bases and V 3 bases, and 4 bases lay outside the gene matches. The CDR3 runs to 16 residues.

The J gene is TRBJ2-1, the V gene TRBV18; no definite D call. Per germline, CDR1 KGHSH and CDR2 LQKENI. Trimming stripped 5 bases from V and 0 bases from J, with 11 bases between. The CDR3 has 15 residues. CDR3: CASSGRASSYNEQFF. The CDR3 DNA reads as TGTGCCAGCTCAGGTCGGGCTAGCTCCTACAATGAGCAGTTCTTC.

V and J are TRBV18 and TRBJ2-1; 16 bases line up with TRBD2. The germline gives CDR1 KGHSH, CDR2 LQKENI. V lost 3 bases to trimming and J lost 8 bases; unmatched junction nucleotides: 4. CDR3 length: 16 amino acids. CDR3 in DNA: TGTGCCAGCTCACCCGGGACTAGCGGGAGGGCCCATGAGCAGTTCTTC. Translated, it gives CASSPGTSGRAHEQFF. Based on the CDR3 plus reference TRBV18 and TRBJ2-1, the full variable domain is NAGVMQNPRHLVRRRGQEARLRCSPMKGHSHVYWYRQLPEEGLKFMVYLQKENIIDESGMPKERFSAEFPKEGPSILRIQQVVRGDSAAYFCASSPGTSGRAHEQFFGPGTRLTVL.

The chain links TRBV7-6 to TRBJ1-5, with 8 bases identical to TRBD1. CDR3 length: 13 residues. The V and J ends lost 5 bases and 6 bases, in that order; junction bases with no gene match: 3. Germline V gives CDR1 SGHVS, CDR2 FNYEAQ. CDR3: CASSVDRGQPQHF. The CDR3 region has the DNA TGTGCCAGCAGCGTTGACAGGGGTCAGCCCCAGCATTTT.

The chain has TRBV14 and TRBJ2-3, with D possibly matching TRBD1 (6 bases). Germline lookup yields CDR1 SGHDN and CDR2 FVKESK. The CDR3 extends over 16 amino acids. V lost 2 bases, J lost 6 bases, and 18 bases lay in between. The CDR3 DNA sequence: TGTGCCAGCAGCCAACTAGGGGGACCGCGAGGGGATACGCAGTATTTT. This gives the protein CASSQLGGPRGDTQYF. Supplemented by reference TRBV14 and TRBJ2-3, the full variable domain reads EAGVTQFPSHSVIEKGQTVTLRCDPISGHDNLYWYRRVMGKEIKFLLHFVKESKQDESGMPNNRFLAERTGGTYSTLKVQPAELEDSGVYFCASSQLGGPRGDTQYFGPGTRLTVL.

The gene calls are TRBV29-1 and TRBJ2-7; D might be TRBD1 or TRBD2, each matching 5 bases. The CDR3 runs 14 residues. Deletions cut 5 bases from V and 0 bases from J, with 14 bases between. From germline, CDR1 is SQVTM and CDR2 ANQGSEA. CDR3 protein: CSVRMGDFSYEQYF. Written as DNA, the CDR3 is TGCAGCGTTAGGATGGGGGATTTCTCCTACGAGCAGTACTTC.

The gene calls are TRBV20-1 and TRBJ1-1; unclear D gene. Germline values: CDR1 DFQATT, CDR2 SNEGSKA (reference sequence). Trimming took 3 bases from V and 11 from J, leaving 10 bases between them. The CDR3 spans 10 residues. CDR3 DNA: TGCAGTGCTAGCTTGGTTGGGGCTTTCTTT. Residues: CSASLVGAFF.

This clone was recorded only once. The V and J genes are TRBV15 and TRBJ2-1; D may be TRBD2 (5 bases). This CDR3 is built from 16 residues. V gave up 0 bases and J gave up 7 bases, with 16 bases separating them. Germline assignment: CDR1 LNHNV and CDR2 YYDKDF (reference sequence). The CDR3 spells CATSRDPGNRGNEQFF. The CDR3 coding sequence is TGTGCCACCAGCAGAGATCCGGGAAACCGAGGGAATGAGCAGTTCTTC.

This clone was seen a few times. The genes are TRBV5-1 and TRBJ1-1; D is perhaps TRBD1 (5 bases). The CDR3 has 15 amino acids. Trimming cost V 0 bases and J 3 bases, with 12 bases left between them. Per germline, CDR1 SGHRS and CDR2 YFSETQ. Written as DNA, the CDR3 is TGCGCCAGCAGCTTGGCCCCCGGGGGAGACACTGAAGCTTTCTTT. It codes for CASSLAPGGDTEAFF. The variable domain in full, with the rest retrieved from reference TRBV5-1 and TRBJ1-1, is KAGVTQTPRYLIKTRGQQVTLSCSPISGHRSVSWYQQTPGQGLQFLFEYFSETQRNKGNFPGRFSGRQFSNSRSEMNVSTLELGDSALYLCASSLAPGGDTEAFFGQGTRLTVV.

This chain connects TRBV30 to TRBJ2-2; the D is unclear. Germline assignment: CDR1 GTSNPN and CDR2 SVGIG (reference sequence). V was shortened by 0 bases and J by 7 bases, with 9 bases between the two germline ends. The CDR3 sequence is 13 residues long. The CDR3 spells CAWSVRMGGELFF. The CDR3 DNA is TGTGCCTGGAGTGTACGAATGGGCGGGGAGCTGTTTTTT.

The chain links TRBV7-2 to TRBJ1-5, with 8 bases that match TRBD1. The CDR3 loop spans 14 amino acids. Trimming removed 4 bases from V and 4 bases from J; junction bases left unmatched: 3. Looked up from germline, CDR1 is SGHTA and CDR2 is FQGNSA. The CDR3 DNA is TGTGCCAGCAGCTCCTACAGGGGGAATCAGCCCCAGCATTTT. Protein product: CASSSYRGNQPQHF. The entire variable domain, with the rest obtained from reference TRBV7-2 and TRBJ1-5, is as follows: GAGVSQSPSNKVTEKGKDVELRCDPISGHTALYWYRQSLGQGLEFLIYFQGNSAPDKSGLPSDRFSAERTGGSVSTLTIQRTQQEDSAVYLCASSSYRGNQPQHFGDGTRLSIL.